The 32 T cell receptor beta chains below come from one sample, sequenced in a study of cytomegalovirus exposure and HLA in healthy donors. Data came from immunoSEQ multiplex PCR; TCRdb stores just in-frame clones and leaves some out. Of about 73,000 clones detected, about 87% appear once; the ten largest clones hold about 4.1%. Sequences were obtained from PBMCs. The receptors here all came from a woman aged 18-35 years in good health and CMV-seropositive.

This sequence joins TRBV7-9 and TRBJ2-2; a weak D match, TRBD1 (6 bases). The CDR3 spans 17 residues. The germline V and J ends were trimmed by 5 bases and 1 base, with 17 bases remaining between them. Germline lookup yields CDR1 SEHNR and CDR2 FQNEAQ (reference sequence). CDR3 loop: CASSVPEDRLNTGELFF. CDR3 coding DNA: TGTGCCAGCAGCGTACCCGAAGACAGGTTGAACACCGGGGAGCTGTTTTTT.

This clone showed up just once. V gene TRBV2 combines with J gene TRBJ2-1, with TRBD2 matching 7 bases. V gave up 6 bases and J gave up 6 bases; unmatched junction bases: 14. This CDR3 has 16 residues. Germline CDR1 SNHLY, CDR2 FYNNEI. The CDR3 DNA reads TGTGCCAGCAGGGAACTCCTAGCGGTCCAGAGCAATGAGCAGTTCTTC. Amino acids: CASRELLAVQSNEQFF.

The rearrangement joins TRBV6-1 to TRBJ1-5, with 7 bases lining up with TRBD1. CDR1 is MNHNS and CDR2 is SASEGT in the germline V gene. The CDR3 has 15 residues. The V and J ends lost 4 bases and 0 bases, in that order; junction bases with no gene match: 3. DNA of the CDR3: TGTGCCAGCAGTGGGGGACAGTATAGCAATCAGCCCCAGCATTTT. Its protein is CASSGGQYSNQPQHF.

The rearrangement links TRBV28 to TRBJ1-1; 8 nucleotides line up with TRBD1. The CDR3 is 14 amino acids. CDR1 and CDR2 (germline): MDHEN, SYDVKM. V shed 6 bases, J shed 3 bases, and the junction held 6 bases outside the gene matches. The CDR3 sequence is CASRVQGDYTEAFF. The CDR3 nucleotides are TGTGCCAGCAGGGTACAGGGGGATTACACTGAAGCTTTCTTT. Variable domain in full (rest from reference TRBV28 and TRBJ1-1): DVKVTQSSRYLVKRTGEKVFLECVQDMDHENMFWYRQDPGLGLRLIYFSYDVKMKEKGDIPEGYSVSREKKERFSLILESASTNQTSMYLCASRVQGDYTEAFFGQGTRLTVV.

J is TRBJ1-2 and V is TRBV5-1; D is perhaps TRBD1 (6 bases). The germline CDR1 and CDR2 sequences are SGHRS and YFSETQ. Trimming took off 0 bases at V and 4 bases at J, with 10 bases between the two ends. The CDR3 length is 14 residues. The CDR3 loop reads CASSLEGTSYGYTF. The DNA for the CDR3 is TGCGCCAGCAGCTTGGAGGGGACATCCTATGGCTACACCTTC.

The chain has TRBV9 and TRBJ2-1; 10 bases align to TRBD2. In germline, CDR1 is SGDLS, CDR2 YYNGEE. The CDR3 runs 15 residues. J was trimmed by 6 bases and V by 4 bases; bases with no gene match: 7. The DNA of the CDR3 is TGTGCCAGCAGCCCCCCGCAGCGGGGGGGCAATGAGCAGTTCTTC. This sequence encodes CASSPPQRGGNEQFF.

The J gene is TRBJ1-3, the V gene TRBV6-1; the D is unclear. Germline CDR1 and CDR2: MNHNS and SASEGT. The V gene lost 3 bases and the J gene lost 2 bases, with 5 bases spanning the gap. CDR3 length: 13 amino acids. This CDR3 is CASSDKTGNTIYF. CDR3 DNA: TGTGCCAGCAGTGACAAAACTGGAAACACCATATATTTT.

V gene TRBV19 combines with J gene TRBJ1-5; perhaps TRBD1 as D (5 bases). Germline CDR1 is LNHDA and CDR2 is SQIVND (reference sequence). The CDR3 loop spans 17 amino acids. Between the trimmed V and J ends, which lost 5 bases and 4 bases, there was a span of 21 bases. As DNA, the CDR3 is TGTGCCAGTAGTTCACCGGGACTGGGCCGTAAAAATCAGCCCCAGCATTTT. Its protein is CASSSPGLGRKNQPQHF. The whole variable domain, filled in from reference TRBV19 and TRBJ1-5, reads DGGITQSPKYLFRKEGQNVTLSCEQNLNHDAMYWYRQDPGQGLRLIYYSQIVNDFQKGDIAEGYSVSREKKESFPLTVTSAQKNPTAFYLCASSSPGLGRKNQPQHFGDGTRLSIL.

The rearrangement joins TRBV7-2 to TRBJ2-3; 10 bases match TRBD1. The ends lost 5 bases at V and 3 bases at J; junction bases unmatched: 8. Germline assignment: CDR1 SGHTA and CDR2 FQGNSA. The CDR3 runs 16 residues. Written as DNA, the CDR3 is TGTGCCAGCAGCCCCGCCGGGACAGGGGAAACAGATACGCAGTATTTT. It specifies CASSPAGTGETDTQYF.

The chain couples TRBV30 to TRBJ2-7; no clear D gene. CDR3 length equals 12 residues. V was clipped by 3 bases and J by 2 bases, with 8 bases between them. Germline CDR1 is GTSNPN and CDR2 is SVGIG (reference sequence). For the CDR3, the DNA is TGTGCCTGGAGCCCCGTTCCCTACGAGCAGTACTTC. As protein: CAWSPVPYEQYF.

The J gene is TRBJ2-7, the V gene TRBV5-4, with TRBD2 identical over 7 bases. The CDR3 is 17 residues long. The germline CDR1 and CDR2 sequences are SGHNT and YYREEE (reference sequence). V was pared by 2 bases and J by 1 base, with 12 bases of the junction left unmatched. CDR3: CASSFDLMAGASYEQYF. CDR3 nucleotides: TGTGCCAGCAGCTTCGACCTCATGGCGGGAGCATCCTACGAGCAGTACTTC. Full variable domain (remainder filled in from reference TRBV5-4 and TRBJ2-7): ETGVTQSPTHLIKTRGQQVTLRCSSQSGHNTVSWYQQALGQGPQFIFQYYREEENGRGNFPPRFSGLQFPNYSSELNVNALELDDSALYLCASSFDLMAGASYEQYFGPGTRLTVT.

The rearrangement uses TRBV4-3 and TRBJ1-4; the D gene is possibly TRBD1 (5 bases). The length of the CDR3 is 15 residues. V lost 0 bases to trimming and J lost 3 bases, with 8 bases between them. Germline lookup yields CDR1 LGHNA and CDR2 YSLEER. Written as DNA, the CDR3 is TGCGCCAGCAGCCAAGACCCAGGGCCTAATGAAAAACTGTTTTTT. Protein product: CASSQDPGPNEKLFF.

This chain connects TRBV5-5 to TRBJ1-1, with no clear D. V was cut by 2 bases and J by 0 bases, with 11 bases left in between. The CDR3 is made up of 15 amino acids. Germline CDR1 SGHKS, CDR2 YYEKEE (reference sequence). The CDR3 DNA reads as TGTGCCAGCAGCTTACGAAGGGAGTTGAACACTGAAGCTTTCTTT. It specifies CASSLRRELNTEAFF.

The CDR3 DNA reads TGTGCCATCAGTGAGTCTAGCGGGGGGCCTTACACCGGGGAGCTGTTTTTT. Amino acid sequence: CAISESSGGPYTGELFF. J is TRBJ2-2 and V is TRBV10-3, with 10 bases aligning to TRBD2. The germline V gene has CDR1 ENHRY and CDR2 SYGVKD. V gave up 0 bases and J gave up 3 bases; unmatched junction bases: 4. The CDR3 sequence is 17 residues long.

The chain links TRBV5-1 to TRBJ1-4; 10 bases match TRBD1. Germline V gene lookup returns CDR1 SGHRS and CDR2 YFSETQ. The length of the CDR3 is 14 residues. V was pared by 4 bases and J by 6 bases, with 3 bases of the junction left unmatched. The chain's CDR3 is CASSDGTGDEKLFF. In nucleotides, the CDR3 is TGCGCCAGCAGCGACGGGACAGGGGATGAAAAACTGTTTTTT. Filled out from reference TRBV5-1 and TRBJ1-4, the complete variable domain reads KAGVTQTPRYLIKTRGQQVTLSCSPISGHRSVSWYQQTPGQGLQFLFEYFSETQRNKGNFPGRFSGRQFSNSRSEMNVSTLELGDSALYLCASSDGTGDEKLFFGSGTQLSVL.

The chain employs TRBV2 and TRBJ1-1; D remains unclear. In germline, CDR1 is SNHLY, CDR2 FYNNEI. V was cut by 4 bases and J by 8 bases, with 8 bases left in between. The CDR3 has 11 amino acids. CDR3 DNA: TGTGCCAGCAGTGGAAGGGAGGAAGCTTTCTTT. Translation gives CASSGREEAFF. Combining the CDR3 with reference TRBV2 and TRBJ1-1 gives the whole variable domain EPEVTQTPSHQVTQMGQEVILRCVPISNHLYFYWYRQILGQKVEFLVSFYNNEISEKSEIFDDQFSVERPDGSNFTLKIRSTKLEDSAMYFCASSGREEAFFGQGTRLTVV.

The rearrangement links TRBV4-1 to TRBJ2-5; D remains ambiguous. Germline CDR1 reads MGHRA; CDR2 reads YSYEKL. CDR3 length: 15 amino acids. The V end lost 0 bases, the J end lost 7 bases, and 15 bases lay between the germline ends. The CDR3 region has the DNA TGCGCCAGCAGCCAAGATTTTAGTCTAAGTGGGACCCAGTACTTC. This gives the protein CASSQDFSLSGTQYF.

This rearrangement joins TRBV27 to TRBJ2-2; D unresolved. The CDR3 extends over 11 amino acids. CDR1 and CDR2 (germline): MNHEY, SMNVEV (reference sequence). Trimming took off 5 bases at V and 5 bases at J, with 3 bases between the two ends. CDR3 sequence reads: CASSPTGELFF. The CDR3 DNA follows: TGTGCCAGCAGTCCTACCGGGGAGCTGTTTTTT.

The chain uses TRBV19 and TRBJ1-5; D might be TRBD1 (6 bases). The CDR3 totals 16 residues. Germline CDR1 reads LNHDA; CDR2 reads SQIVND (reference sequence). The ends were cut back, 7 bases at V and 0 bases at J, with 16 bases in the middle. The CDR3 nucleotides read TGTGCCAGTACCGGGACACGAGGATATAGCAATCAGCCCCAGCATTTT. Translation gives CASTGTRGYSNQPQHF.

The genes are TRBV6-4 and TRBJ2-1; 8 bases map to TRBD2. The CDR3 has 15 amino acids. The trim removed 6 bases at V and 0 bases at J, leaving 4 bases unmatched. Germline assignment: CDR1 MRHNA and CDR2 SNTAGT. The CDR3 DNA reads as TGTGCCAGCAGCCCACTAGCGGACTCCTACAATGAGCAGTTCTTC. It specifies CASSPLADSYNEQFF.

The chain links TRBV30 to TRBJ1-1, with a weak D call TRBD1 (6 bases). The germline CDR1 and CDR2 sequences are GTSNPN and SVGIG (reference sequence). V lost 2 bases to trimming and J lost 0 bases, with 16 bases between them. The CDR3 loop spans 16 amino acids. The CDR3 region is CAWSRDIQIMNTEAFF. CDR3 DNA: TGTGCCTGGAGTAGGGACATCCAAATCATGAACACTGAAGCTTTCTTT. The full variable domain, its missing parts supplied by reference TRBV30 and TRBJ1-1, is SQTIHQWPATLVQPVGSPLSLECTVEGTSNPNLYWYRQAAGRGLQLLFYSVGIGQISSEVPQNLSASRPQDRQFILSSKKLLLSDSGFYLCAWSRDIQIMNTEAFFGQGTRLTVV.

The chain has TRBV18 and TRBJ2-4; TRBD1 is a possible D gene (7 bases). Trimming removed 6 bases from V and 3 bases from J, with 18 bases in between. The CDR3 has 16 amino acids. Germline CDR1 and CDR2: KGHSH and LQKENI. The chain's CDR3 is CASSLSQGGDKNIQYF. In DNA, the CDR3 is TGTGCCAGCTCCCTCTCTCAGGGGGGTGACAAAAACATTCAGTACTTC.

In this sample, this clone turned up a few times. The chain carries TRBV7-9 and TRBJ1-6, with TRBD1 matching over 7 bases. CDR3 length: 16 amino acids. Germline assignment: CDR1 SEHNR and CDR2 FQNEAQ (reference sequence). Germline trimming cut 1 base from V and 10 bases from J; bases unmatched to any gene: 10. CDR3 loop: CASSLGRPGQLSPLHF. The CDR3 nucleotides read TGTGCCAGCAGCTTAGGTAGGCCGGGACAGCTCTCACCCCTCCACTTT. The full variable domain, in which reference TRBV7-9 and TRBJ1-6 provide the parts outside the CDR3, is DTGVSQNPRHKITKRGQNVTFRCDPISEHNRLYWYRQTLGQGPEFLTYFQNEAQLEKSRLLSDRFSAERPKGSFSTLEIQRTEQGDSAMYLCASSLGRPGQLSPLHFGNGTRLTVT.

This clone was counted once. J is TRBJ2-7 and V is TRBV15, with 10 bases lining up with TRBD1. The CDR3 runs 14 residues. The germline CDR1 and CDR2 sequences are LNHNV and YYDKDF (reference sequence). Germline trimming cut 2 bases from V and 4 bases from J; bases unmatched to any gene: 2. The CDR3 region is CATSRWTGGYEQYF. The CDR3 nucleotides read TGTGCCACCAGCAGATGGACAGGGGGGTACGAGCAGTACTTC.

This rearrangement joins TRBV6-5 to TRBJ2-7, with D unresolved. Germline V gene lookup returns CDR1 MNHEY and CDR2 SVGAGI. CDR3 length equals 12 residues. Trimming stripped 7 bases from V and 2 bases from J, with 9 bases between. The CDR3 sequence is CASKQSPYEQYF. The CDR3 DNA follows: TGTGCCAGCAAACAGTCCCCCTACGAGCAGTACTTC.

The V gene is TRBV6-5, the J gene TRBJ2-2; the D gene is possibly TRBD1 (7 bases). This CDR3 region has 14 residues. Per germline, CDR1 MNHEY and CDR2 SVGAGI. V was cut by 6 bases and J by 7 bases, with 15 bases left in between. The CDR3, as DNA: TGTGCCAGCAGAACCCGACAGGGAGGCGGGGAGCTGTTTTTT. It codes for CASRTRQGGGELFF.

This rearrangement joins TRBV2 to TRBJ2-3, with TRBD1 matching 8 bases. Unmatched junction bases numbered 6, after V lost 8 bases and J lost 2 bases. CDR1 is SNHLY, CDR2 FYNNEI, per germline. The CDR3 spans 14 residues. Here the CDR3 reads CASLATGVTDTQYF. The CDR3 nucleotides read TGTGCCAGCTTAGCGACAGGGGTCACAGATACGCAGTATTTT. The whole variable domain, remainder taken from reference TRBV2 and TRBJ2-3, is EPEVTQTPSHQVTQMGQEVILRCVPISNHLYFYWYRQILGQKVEFLVSFYNNEISEKSEIFDDQFSVERPDGSNFTLKIRSTKLEDSAMYFCASLATGVTDTQYFGPGTRLTVL.

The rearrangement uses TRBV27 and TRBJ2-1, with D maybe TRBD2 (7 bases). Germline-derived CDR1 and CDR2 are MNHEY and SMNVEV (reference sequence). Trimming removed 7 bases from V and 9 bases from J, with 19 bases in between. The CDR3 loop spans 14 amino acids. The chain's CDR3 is CASTPWGGGGEQFF. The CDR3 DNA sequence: TGTGCCAGCACCCCGTGGGGGGGCGGGGGTGAGCAGTTCTTC.

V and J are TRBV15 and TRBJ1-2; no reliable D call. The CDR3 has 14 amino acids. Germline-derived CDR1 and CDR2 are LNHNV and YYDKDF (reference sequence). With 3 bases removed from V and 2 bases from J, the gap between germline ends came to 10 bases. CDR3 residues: CATSRDLTNYGYTF. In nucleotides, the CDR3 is TGTGCCACCAGCAGGGACTTGACAAACTATGGCTACACCTTC. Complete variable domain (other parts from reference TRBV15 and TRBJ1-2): DAMVIQNPRYQVTQFGKPVTLSCSQTLNHNVMYWYQQKSSQAPKLLFHYYDKDFNNEADTPDNFQSRRPNTSFCFLDIRSPGLGDTAMYLCATSRDLTNYGYTFGSGTRLTVV.

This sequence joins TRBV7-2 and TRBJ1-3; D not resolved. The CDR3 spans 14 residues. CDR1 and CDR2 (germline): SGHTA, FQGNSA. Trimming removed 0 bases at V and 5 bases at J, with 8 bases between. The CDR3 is CASSLARGRNTIYF. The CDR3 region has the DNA TGTGCCAGCAGCTTAGCGCGGGGTCGAAACACCATATATTTT. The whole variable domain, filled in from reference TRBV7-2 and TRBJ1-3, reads GAGVSQSPSNKVTEKGKDVELRCDPISGHTALYWYRQSLGQGLEFLIYFQGNSAPDKSGLPSDRFSAERTGGSVSTLTIQRTQQEDSAVYLCASSLARGRNTIYFGEGSWLTVV.

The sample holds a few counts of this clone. The CDR3 protein is CASSFLRGANEQYF. Here the CDR3 DNA reads TGTGCCAGCAGTTTCCTCAGGGGGGCGAACGAGCAGTACTTC. V is TRBV28 and J is TRBJ2-7; the D gene is possibly TRBD1 (7 bases). The CDR3 totals 14 residues. V was clipped by 3 bases and J by 5 bases, with 14 bases between them. Germline CDR1 is MDHEN and CDR2 is SYDVKM.

CDR3 sequence: CASSPAAGVNEQFF. The CDR3 coding sequence is TGTGCCAGCAGCCCGGCAGCGGGAGTCAATGAGCAGTTCTTC. The chain is built from TRBV28 and TRBJ2-1, with 8 bases fitting TRBD2. In germline, CDR1 is MDHEN, CDR2 SYDVKM. The CDR3 has 14 residues. The V segment lost 6 bases and the J segment 6 bases; nucleotides outside the gene matches: 7.